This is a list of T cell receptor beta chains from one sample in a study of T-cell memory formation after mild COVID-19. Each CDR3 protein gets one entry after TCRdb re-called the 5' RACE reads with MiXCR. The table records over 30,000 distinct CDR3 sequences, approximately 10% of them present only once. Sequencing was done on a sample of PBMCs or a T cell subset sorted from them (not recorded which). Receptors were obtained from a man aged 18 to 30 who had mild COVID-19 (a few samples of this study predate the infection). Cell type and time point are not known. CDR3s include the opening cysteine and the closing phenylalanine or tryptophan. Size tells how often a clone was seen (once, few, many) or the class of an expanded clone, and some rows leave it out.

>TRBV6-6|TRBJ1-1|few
CASSYGGYTEAFF
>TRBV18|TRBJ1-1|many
CASSADKNTEAFF
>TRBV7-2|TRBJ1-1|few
CASSLTGTGRMNTEAFF
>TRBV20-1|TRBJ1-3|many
CSAPFGTAGNTIYF
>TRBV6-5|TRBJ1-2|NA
CASSFGSNYGYTF
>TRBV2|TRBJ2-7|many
CASTWDRGNNEQYF
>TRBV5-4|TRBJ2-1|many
CASSLEYGALGQFF
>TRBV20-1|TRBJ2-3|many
CSARDGGLTDTQYF
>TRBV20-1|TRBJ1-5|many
CSARIRGRGGNQPQHF
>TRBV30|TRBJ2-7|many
CAWSVKYEQYF
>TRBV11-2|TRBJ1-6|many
CASSPAPARSGSPLHF
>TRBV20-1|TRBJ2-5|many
CSASWGVETQYF
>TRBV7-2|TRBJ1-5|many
CASSLTGKAQPQHF
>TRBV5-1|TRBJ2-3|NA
CASSSDFHITDTQYF
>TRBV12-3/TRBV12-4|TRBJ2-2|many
CASSLRPRLATLLPNTGELFF
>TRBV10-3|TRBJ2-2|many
CAIGDAQGATGELFF
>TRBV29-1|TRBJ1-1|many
CSGRQSTEAFF
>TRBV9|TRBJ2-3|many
CASSTRQGSSTDTQYF
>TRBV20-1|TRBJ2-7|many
CSARDPWDFYYEQYF
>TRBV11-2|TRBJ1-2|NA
CASSVGGFGYTF
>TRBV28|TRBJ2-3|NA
CASSLSSGGTQYF
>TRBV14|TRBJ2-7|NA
CASSQRTGTPSYEQYF
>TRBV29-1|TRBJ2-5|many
CSATSTSGGETQYF
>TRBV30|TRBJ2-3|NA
CAWSVGQADTQYF
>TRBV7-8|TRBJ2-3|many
CASSPGTSGGLTDTQYF
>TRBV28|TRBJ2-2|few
CASSFYVAGELFF
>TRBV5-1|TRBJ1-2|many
CASSLEGTGFLGDGYTF
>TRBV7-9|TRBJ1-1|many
CAGSRGRRNTEAFF
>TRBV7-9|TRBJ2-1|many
CASSPQNEQFF
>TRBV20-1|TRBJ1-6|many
CSVHGGSSLHF
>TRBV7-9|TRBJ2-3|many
CASSLSATTDTQYF
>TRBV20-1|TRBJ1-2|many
CSARTGKGVLGYTF
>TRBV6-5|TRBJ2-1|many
CASSYSGAGSYNEQFF
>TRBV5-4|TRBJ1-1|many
CASSLRVPGTEAFF
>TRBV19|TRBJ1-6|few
CASSTTGTYNSPLHF
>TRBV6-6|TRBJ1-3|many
CASSDSDSFGNTIYF
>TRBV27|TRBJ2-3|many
CASSSRETLTDTQYF
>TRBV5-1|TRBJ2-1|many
CASSPEGGGGVNEQFF
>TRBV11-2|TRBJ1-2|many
CASSEDRINYGYTF
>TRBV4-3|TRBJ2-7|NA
CASSLGLAGETYEQYF
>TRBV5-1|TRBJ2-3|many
CASSFPSREGPSF
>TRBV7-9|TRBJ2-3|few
CASSLRRGGTDTQYF
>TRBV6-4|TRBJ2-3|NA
CDSREGSTDTQYF
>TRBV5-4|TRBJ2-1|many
CASSLGGGSYNEQFF
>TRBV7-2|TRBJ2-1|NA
CASSAGLAGGNEQFF